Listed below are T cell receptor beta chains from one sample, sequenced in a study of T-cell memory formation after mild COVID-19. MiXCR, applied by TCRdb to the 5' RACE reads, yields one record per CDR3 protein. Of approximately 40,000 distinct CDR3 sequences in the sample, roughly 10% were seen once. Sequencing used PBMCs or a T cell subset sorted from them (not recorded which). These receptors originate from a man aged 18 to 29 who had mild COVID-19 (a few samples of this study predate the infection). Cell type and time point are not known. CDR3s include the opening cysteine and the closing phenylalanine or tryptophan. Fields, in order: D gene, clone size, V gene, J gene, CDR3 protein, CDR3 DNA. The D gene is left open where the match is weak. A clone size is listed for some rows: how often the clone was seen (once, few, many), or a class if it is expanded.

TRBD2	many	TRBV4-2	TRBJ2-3	CASSQGVAGGTDTQYF	TGTGCCAGCAGCCAAGGCGTAGCGGGGGGGACAGATACGCAGTATTTT
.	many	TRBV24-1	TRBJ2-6	CATSDLNGANVLTF	TGTGCCACCAGTGATTTAAATGGGGCCAACGTCCTGACTTTC
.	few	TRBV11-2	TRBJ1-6	CASSLDRVFSPLHF	TGTGCCAGCAGCTTAGACAGGGTTTTCTCACCCCTCCACTTT
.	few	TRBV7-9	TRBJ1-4	CASSPGHLSANEKLFF	TGTGCCAGCAGCCCGGGACACCTCTCGGCTAATGAAAAACTGTTTTTT
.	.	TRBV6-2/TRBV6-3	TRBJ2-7	CASTTGLLSSYEQYF	TGTGCCAGCACCACGGGGCTCTTATCCTCCTACGAGCAGTACTTC
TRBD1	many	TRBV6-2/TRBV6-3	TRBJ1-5	CASSPGQGPSNQPQHF	TGTGCCAGCAGCCCCGGACAGGGCCCTAGCAATCAGCCCCAGCATTTT
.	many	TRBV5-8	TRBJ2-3	CASSSGTQVEDTQYF	TGTGCCAGCAGCTCCGGGACCCAGGTGGAAGATACGCAGTATTTT
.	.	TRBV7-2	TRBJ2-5	CASSLAGLGETQYF	TGTGCCAGCAGCTTAGCCGGGTTGGGAGAGACCCAGTACTTC
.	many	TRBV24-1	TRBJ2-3	CATSDPRAGRPDTQYF	TGTGCCACCAGTGATCCCAGGGCCGGACGGCCAGATACGCAGTATTTT
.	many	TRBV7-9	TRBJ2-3	CATQAGPTDTQYF	TGTGCCACCCAGGCAGGGCCCACAGATACGCAGTATTTT
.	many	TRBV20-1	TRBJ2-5	CSARSPSSRSGTQYF	TGCAGTGCTAGATCTCCTAGCTCTCGATCTGGGACCCAGTACTTC
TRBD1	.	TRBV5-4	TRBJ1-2	CASSSTGVFGYTF	TGTGCCAGCAGCTCGACAGGGGTTTTTGGCTACACCTTC
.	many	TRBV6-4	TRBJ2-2	CASSGTPGELFF	TGTGCCAGCAGCGGGACACCCGGGGAGCTGTTTTTT
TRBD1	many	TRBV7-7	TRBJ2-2	CASSLNTGAGELFF	TGTGCCAGCAGTCTTAACACAGGGGCCGGGGAGCTGTTTTTT
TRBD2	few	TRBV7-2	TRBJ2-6	CASSSRQLAGGTISGANVLTF	TGTGCCAGCAGCTCTCGGCAACTAGCGGGGGGAACCATCTCTGGGGCCAACGTCCTGACTTTC
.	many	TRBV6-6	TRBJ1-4	CASGVSAEKLFF	TGTGCCAGCGGCGTGTCAGCAGAAAAACTGTTTTTT
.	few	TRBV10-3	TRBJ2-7	CAISEQGHEQYF	TGTGCCATCAGTGAACAGGGCCACGAGCAGTACTTC
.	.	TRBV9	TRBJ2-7	CASSGGDAGQYF	TGTGCCAGCAGCGGGGGAGATGCTGGGCAGTACTTC
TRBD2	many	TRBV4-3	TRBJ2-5	CASSHLNEAGGVETQYF	TGCGCCAGCAGCCACCTCAACGAAGCGGGGGGAGTAGAGACCCAGTACTTC
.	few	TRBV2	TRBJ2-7	CASSERGGSRREQYF	TGTGCCAGCAGTGAACGGGGTGGTAGTCGACGCGAGCAGTACTTC
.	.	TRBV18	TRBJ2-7	CASRRGGAPSEQYF	TGTGCCAGCCGGAGGGGGGGGGCGCCGAGCGAGCAGTACTTC
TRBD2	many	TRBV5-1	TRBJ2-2	CASSPETSGGLISTGELFF	TGCGCCAGCAGCCCGGAGACTAGCGGGGGACTAATCAGCACCGGGGAGCTGTTTTTT
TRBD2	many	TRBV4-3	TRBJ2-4	CASSQDEASGGLAKNIQYF	TGCGCCAGCAGCCAAGACGAGGCTAGCGGGGGGCTAGCCAAAAACATTCAGTACTTC
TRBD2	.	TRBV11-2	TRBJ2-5	CASRIGRAETQYF	TGTGCCAGCAGGATAGGGAGGGCGGAGACCCAGTACTTC
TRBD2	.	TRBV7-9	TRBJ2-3	CASIFLTSGTDTQYF	TGTGCCAGCATTTTCTTGACTAGCGGAACAGATACGCAGTATTTT
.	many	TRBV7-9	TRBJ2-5	CASSSGPGVAPIPWETQYF	TGTGCCAGCAGCTCAGGCCCTGGGGTGGCCCCGATTCCGTGGGAGACCCAGTACTTC
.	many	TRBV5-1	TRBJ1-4	CASSLQPGTPAEKLFF	TGCGCCAGCAGCCTTCAGCCCGGGACCCCTGCGGAAAAACTGTTTTTT
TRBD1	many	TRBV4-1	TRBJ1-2	CASSRGQGDQLGYTF	TGCGCCAGCAGCCGCGGACAGGGAGATCAACTTGGCTACACCTTC
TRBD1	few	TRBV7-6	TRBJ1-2	CASSQQGIYGYTF	TGTGCCAGCAGCCAACAGGGGATTTATGGCTACACCTTC
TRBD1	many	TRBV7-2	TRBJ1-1	CASSRQGNTEAFF	TGTGCCAGCAGTCGACAGGGGAACACTGAAGCTTTCTTT
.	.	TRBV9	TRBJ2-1	CASSVELGTKQFF	TGTGCCAGCAGCGTAGAGTTAGGCACGAAGCAGTTCTTC
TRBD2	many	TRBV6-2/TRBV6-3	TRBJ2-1	CASSYSSGVANEQFF	TGTGCCAGCAGTTACTCTAGCGGGGTTGCCAATGAGCAGTTCTTC
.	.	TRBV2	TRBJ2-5	CASSGQIQETQYF	TGTGCCAGCAGCGGGCAGATCCAAGAGACCCAGTACTTC
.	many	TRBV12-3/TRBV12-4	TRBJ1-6	CASSLRFSPLHF	TGTGCCAGCAGTTTAAGGTTTAGTCCCCTCCACTTT
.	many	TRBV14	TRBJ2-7	CASSLGQGLEYF	TGTGCCAGCAGTCTCGGACAAGGACTGGAGTACTTC
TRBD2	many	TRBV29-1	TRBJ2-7	CSVVRPSGGEQYF	TGCAGCGTTGTCAGACCTAGCGGAGGCGAGCAGTACTTC
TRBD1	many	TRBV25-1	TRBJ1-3	CASSGRDRAGNTIYF	TGTGCCAGCAGTGGCCGGGACAGGGCTGGAAACACCATATATTTT
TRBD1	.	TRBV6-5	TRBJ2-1	CASSGQGRNEQFF	TGTGCCAGCAGCGGACAGGGACGGAATGAGCAGTTCTTC
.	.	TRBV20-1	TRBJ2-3	CSADLAIRGTQYF	TGCAGTGCTGACCTCGCGATCCGAGGTACGCAGTATTTT
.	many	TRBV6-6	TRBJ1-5	CASSLSVGQPQHF	TGTGCCAGCAGCCTTTCCGTCGGACAGCCCCAGCATTTT
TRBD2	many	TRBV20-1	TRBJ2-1	CSAREISGGEQFF	TGCAGTGCTAGAGAAATTAGCGGGGGTGAGCAGTTCTTC
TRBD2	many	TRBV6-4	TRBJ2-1	CASSGTSGGANEQFF	TGTGCCAGCAGTGGGACTAGCGGGGGGGCCAATGAGCAGTTCTTC
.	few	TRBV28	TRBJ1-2	CASSFEGTGYGYTF	TGTGCCAGCAGTTTTGAGGGAACGGGGTATGGCTACACCTTC